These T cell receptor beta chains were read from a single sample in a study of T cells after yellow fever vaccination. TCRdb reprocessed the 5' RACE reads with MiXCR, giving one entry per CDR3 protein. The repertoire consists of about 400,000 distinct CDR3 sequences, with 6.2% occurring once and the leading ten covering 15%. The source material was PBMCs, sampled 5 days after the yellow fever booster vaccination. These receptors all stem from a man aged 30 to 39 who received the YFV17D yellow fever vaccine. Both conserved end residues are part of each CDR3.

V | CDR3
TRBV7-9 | CAIESGSDPKTQYF
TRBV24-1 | CATSDRRVHTQYF
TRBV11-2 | CASSQIIRGIYEQYF
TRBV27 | CASSLSIPGYNEQFF
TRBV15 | CATSRDLGLFIDQYF
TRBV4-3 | CASSQDRVTYNEQFF
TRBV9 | CASSGTGTGSETQYF
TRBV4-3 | CASSQDRANQPQHF
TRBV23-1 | CASSPDDHGQGVFDTQYF
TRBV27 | CASSITVSSGSYEQYF